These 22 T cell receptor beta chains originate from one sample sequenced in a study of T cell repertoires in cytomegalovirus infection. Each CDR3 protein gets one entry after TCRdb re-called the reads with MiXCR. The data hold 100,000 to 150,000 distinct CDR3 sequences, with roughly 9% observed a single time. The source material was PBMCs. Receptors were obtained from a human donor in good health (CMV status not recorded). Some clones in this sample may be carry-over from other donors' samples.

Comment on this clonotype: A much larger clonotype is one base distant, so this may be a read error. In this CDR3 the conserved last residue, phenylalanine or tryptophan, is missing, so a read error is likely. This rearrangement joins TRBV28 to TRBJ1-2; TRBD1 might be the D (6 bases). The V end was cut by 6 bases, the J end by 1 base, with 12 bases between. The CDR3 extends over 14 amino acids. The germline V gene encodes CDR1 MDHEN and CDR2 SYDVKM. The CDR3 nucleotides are TGTGCCAGCAGCCGGGACACCCATAACTATGGCTACACCTTA. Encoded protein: CASSRDTHNYGYTL.

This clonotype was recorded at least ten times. The CDR3 coding sequence is TGTGCCAGCAGCACCGAATGGAGGGTGAGGACCGGGGAGCTGTTTTTT. Translation: CASSTEWRVRTGELFF. V and J are TRBV7-8 and TRBJ2-2, with D possibly TRBD2 on 6 matching bases. The CDR3 contains 16 residues. Deletions cut 5 bases from V and 5 bases from J, with 18 bases between. Per the germline V gene, CDR1 is SGHVS and CDR2 is FQNEAQ.

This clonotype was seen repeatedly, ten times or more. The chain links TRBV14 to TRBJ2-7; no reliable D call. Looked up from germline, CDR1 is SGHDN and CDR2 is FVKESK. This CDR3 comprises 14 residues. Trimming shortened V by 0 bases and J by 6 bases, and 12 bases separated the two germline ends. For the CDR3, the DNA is TGTGCCAGCAGCCAAGATCCCCTTCCATCCGAGCAGTACTTC. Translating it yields CASSQDPLPSEQYF.

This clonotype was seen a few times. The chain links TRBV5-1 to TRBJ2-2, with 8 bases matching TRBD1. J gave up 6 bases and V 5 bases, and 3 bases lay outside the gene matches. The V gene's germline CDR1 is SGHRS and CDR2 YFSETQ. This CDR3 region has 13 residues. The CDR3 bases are TGCGCCAGCAGTAGGACAGGGTCCGGGGAGCTGTTTTTT. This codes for CASSRTGSGELFF.

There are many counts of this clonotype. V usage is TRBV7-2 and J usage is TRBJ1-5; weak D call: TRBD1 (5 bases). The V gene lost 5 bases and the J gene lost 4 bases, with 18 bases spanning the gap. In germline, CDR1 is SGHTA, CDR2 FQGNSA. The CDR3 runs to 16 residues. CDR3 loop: CASSKYPGTGNQPQHF. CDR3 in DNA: TGTGCCAGCAGCAAGTACCCCGGGACCGGTAATCAGCCCCAGCATTTT.

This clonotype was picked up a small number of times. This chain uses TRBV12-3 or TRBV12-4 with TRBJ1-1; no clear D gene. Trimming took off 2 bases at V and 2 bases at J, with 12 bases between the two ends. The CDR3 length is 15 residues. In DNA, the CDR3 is TGTGCCAGCAGTTTAATGCCGGGGAGAAACACTGAAGCTTTCTTT. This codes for CASSLMPGRNTEAFF.

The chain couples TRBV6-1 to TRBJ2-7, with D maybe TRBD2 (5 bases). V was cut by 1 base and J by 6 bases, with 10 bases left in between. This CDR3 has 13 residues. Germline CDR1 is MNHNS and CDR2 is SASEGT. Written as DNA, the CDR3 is TGTGCCAGCAGTGAAGGTCTAGCCCCCGAGCAGTACTTC. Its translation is CASSEGLAPEQYF.

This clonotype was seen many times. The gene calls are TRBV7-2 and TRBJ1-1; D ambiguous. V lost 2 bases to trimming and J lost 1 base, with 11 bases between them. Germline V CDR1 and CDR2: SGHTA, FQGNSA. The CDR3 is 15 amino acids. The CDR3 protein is CASSLMGSANTEAFF. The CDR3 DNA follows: TGTGCCAGCAGCTTAATGGGGTCCGCGAACACTGAAGCTTTCTTT.

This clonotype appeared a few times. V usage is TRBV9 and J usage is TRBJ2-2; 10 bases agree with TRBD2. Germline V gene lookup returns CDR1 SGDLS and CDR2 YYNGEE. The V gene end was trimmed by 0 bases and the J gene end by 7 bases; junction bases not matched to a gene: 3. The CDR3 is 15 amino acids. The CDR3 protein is CASSVGGLASGELFF. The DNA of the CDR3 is TGTGCCAGCAGCGTAGGGGGACTAGCGAGCGGGGAGCTGTTTTTT. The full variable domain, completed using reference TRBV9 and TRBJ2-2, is DSGVTQTPKHLITATGQRVTLRCSPRSGDLSVYWYQQSLDQGLQFLIQYYNGEERAKGNILERFSAQQFPDLHSELNLSSLELGDSALYFCASSVGGLASGELFFGEGSRLTVL.

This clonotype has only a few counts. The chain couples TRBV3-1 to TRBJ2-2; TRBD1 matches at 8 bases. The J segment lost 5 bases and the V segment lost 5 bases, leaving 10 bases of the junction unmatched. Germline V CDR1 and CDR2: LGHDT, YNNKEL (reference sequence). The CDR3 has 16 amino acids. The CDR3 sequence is CASSKQGGVGTGELFF. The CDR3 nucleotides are TGTGCCAGCAGCAAACAGGGGGGAGTTGGGACCGGGGAGCTGTTTTTT.

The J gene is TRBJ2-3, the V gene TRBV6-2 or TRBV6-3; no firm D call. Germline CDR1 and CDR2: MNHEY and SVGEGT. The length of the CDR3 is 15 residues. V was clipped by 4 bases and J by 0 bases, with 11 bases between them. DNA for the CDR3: TGTGCCAGCAGTTCCCCCGCGGAGAGCACAGATACGCAGTATTTT. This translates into CASSSPAESTDTQYF.

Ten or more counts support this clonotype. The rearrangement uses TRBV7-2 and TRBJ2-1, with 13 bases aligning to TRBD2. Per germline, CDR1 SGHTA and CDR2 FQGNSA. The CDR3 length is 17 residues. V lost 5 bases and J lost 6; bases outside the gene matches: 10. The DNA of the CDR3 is TGTGCCAGCAGCCGACTAGCGGGGGGCTCCTTTTTCAATGAGCAGTTCTTC. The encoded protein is CASSRLAGGSFFNEQFF.

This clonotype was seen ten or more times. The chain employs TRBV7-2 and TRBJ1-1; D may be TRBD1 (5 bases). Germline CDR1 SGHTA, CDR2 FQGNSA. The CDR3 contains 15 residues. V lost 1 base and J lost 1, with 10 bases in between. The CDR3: CASSLVQGRNTEAFF. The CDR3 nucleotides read TGTGCCAGCAGCTTAGTTCAGGGAAGGAACACTGAAGCTTTCTTT.

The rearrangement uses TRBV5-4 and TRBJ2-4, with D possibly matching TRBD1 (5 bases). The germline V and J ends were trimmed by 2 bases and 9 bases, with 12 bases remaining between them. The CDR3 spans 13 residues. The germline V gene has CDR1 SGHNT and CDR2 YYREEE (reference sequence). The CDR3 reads CASSLVGDGIQYF. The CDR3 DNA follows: TGTGCCAGCAGCTTAGTAGGGGATGGCATTCAGTACTTC.

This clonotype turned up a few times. The CDR3 loop is CASSPQGDDEQFF. In nucleotides, the CDR3 is TGTGCCAGCAGCCCCCAGGGAGACGATGAGCAGTTCTTC. The chain employs TRBV5-5 and TRBJ2-1; D may match TRBD1 or TRBD2 (5 bases each). CDR3 length equals 13 residues. V was pared by 4 bases and J by 8 bases, with 13 bases between. CDR1 is SGHKS and CDR2 is YYEKEE in the germline V gene (reference sequence).

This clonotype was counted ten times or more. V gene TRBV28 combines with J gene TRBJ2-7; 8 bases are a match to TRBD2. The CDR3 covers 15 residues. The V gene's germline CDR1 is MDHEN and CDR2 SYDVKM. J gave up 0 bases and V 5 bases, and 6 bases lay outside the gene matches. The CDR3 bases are TGTGCCAGCAGTACCACCGGGGGGGCCTCCTACGAGCAGTACTTC. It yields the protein CASSTTGGASYEQYF.

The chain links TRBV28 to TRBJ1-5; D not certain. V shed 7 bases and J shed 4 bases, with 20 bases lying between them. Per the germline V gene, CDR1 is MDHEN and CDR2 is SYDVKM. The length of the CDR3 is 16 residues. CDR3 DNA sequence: TGTGCCAGCACCCTGGGCGGTATAGCTCGGAATCAGCCCCAGCATTTT. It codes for CASTLGGIARNQPQHF.

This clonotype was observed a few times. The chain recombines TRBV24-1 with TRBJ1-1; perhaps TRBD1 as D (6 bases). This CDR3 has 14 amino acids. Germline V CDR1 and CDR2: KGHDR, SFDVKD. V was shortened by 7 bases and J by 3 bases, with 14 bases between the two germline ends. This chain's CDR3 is CATRMGGADTEAFF. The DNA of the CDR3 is TGTGCCACCAGGATGGGGGGGGCCGACACTGAAGCTTTCTTT.

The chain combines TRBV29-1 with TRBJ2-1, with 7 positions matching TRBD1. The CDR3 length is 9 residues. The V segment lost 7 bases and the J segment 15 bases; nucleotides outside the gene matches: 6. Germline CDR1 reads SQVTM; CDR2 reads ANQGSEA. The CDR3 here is CSGDSPMFF. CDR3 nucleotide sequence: TGCAGCGGGGACAGCCCCATGTTCTTC.

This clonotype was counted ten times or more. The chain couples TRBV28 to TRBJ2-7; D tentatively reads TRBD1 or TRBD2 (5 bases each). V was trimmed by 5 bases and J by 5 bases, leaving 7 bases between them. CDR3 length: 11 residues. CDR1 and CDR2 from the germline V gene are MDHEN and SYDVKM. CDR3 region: CASSGTNEQYF. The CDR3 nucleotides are TGTGCCAGCAGTGGGACGAACGAGCAGTACTTC.

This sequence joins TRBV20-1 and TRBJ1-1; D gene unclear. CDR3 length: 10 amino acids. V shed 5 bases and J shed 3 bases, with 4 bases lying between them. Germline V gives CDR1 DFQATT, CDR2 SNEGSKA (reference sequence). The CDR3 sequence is CSAGDTEAFF. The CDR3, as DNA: TGCAGTGCTGGGGACACTGAAGCTTTCTTT.

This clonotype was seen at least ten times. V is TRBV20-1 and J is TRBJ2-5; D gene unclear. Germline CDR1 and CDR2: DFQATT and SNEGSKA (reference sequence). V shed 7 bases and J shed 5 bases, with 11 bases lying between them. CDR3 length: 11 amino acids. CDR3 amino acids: CSGKVLETQYF. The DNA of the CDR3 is TGCAGTGGAAAGGTGCTGGAGACCCAGTACTTC.